The 15 T cell receptor beta chains in this list originate from one sample, sequenced in a study of T cell changes during pregnancy in multiple sclerosis. Clones were read by immunoSEQ multiplex PCR, and TCRdb kept only the in-frame ones, dropping some. The table includes 49,000 or so clones, roughly nine tenths detected once. The material sequenced was CD4+ T cells from peripheral blood mononuclear cells, taken in the second trimester of pregnancy. The receptors were sampled from a female donor in good health, enrolled as a control in a pregnancy study.

The rearrangement joins TRBV9 to TRBJ2-5; unclear D gene. The germline CDR1 and CDR2 sequences are SGDLS and YYNGEE. This CDR3 comprises 14 residues. V was pared by 4 bases and J by 4 bases, with 14 bases between. The CDR3 protein is CASSTTGGRETQYF. CDR3 coding DNA: TGTGCCAGCAGCACGACGGGTGGCAGAGAGACCCAGTACTTC.

This chain uses TRBV5-1 with TRBJ1-1; TRBD1 aligns across 7 bases. Germline CDR1 reads SGHRS; CDR2 reads YFSETQ. V shed 0 bases and J 8 bases; nucleotides not matched to a gene: 16. This CDR3 comprises 17 residues. The CDR3 sequence is CASSLGGRQGSSYEAFF. In DNA, the CDR3 is TGCGCCAGCAGCTTGGGGGGCCGACAGGGCTCAAGCTACGAAGCTTTCTTT. Drawing the rest from reference TRBV5-1 and TRBJ1-1, the complete variable domain is KAGVTQTPRYLIKTRGQQVTLSCSPISGHRSVSWYQQTPGQGLQFLFEYFSETQRNKGNFPGRFSGRQFSNSRSEMNVSTLELGDSALYLCASSLGGRQGSSYEAFFGQGTRLTVV.

This clone was detected only a few times. This chain links TRBV7-3 with TRBJ2-1, with 9 bases that match TRBD1. V trimming: 5 bases; J trimming: 0 bases; junction bases outside the gene matches: 5. The germline CDR1 and CDR2 sequences are SGHTA and FQGTGA. This CDR3 contains 16 residues. CDR3 DNA sequence: TGTGCCAGCAGCCCACAGGGGGCTGGCTCCTACAATGAGCAGTTCTTC. The encoded protein is CASSPQGAGSYNEQFF.

J is TRBJ2-7 and V is TRBV30, with 11 bases fitting TRBD1. The junction had 7 bases not matched to a gene; V was cut back by 3 bases and J by 6 bases. CDR3 size: 14 residues. CDR1 GTSNPN and CDR2 SVGIG come from the germline V gene (reference sequence). The CDR3: CAWSPWGQGGEQYF. As DNA, the CDR3 is TGTGCCTGGAGCCCTTGGGGACAGGGGGGCGAGCAGTACTTC.

This sequence joins TRBV7-8 and TRBJ2-4; tentatively, D is TRBD2 (5 bases). The germline CDR1 and CDR2 sequences are SGHVS and FQNEAQ. The CDR3 is 13 amino acids. Trimming cost V 5 bases and J 9 bases, with 14 bases left between them. The CDR3: CASSTRTRGIQYF. The CDR3 nucleotides are TGTGCCAGCAGCACCCGGACTCGGGGCATTCAGTACTTC.

This chain joins TRBV6-6 and TRBJ2-1; D may be TRBD1 (8 bases). Germline-derived CDR1 and CDR2 are MNHNY and SVGAGI (reference sequence). Deletions cut 2 bases from V and 16 bases from J, with 18 bases between. This CDR3 contains 13 residues. The chain's CDR3 is CASSYREGDRGFF. The CDR3, as DNA: TGTGCCAGCAGTTACAGGGAGGGCGACAGGGGATTCTTC.

This rearrangement joins TRBV30 to TRBJ2-3; 7 bases align to TRBD1. The CDR3 runs to 17 residues. CDR1 is GTSNPN and CDR2 is SVGIG in the germline V gene (reference sequence). The V segment lost 2 bases and the J segment 0 bases; nucleotides outside the gene matches: 11. This CDR3 reads CAWSQPSRGISTDTQYF. The CDR3 region has the DNA TGTGCCTGGAGTCAACCCTCCAGGGGGATAAGCACAGATACGCAGTATTTT.

The chain is built from TRBV7-3 and TRBJ2-5, with 9 bases matching TRBD1. This CDR3 spans 15 amino acids. With 0 bases clipped from V and 4 bases from J, the junction kept 3 bases outside the gene matches. Per the germline V gene, CDR1 is SGHTA and CDR2 is FQGTGA. This chain's CDR3 is CASSLTGDRVETQYF. The CDR3 region has the DNA TGTGCCAGCAGCTTAACAGGGGACAGGGTAGAGACCCAGTACTTC.

The chain carries TRBV6-1 and TRBJ1-3; D is perhaps TRBD1 (5 bases). With 1 base removed from V and 1 base from J, the gap between germline ends came to 11 bases. Germline V gene data show CDR1 as MNHNS and CDR2 as SASEGT. This CDR3 has 16 amino acids. CDR3 DNA sequence: TGTGCCAGCAGTGAAGTGGCGGGGGGATCTGGAAACACCATATATTTT. Protein product: CASSEVAGGSGNTIYF.

The chain links TRBV7-9 to TRBJ2-7, with 9 bases fitting TRBD1. The CDR3 sequence is 15 residues long. CDR1 SEHNR and CDR2 FQNEAQ come from the germline V gene (reference sequence). Germline trimming cut 3 bases from V and 4 bases from J; bases unmatched to any gene: 7. The DNA for the CDR3 is TGTGCCAGCAGCTTGGGACAGGGACTTGGGTACGAGCAGTACTTC. Amino acids: CASSLGQGLGYEQYF.

The gene calls are TRBV5-6 and TRBJ2-5; D might be TRBD1 (7 bases). CDR3 length: 15 amino acids. Germline lookup yields CDR1 SGHDT and CDR2 YYEEEE. Trimming shortened V by 5 bases and J by 5 bases, and 19 bases separated the two germline ends. CDR3 in DNA: TGTGCCAGCAGATCATCCGCGGGGACAGTGGAGACCCAGTACTTC. Its protein is CASRSSAGTVETQYF.

This rearrangement joins TRBV25-1 to TRBJ1-1; D perhaps matches TRBD1 (6 bases). Germline values: CDR1 MGHDK, CDR2 SYGVNS. The germline V and J ends were trimmed by 5 bases and 1 base, with 11 bases remaining between them. CDR3 length equals 14 residues. CDR3 nucleotides: TGTGCCAGCAGTCCCCGGACAGCGAACACTGAAGCTTTCTTT. This translates into CASSPRTANTEAFF.

The chain recombines TRBV11-2 with TRBJ2-4; 8 positions match TRBD2. The CDR3 covers 14 residues. Germline trimming cut 5 bases from V and 6 bases from J; bases unmatched to any gene: 6. In germline, CDR1 is SGHAT, CDR2 FQNNGV. The CDR3 is CASSEGSGGNIQYF. CDR3 in DNA: TGTGCCAGCAGCGAAGGGAGCGGGGGAAACATTCAGTACTTC.

V usage is TRBV29-1 and J usage is TRBJ1-3; TRBD1 agrees at 11 bases. The CDR3 extends over 15 amino acids. V gave up 1 base and J gave up 3 bases; unmatched junction bases: 2. Per germline, CDR1 SQVTM and CDR2 ANQGSEA. The CDR3 DNA sequence: TGCAGCGTTGAAGGGACAGGGGGCGGTGGAAACACCATATATTTT. This gives the protein CSVEGTGGGGNTIYF.

This chain connects TRBV11-2 to TRBJ2-1; no definite D call. The germline V gene has CDR1 SGHAT and CDR2 FQNNGV. The CDR3 sequence is 15 residues long. With 5 bases removed from V and 0 bases from J, the gap between germline ends came to 11 bases. The CDR3 spells CASSNSLSSYNEQFF. CDR3 coding DNA: TGTGCCAGCAGCAATAGCCTAAGCTCCTACAATGAGCAGTTCTTC.